The sequence of this T cell receptor (beta chain) was determined in a study of regulatory T cells in long-lasting Graves disease (dated by TCRdb to 2020 to 2023). Turning to the overall study: Newly diagnosed Graves' disease patients had taken antithyroid drugs for less than 3 months. A total of 33 samples underwent TCR sequencing: around 13 from persistent and roughly 20 from newly diagnosed Graves' disease patients. Patients with persistent Graves' disease were compared with patients with newly diagnosed Graves' disease using TCR sequencing and RNA sequencing of peripheral blood. The study was registered as a clinical trial and conducted in China. What the study reported, not specific to this receptor: A larger number of public clonotypes was shared among persistent patients (about 2,700) than among newly diagnosed patients (around 890). The authors acknowledged the small sample size as a limitation that may reduce accuracy. Sequencing and analysis were restricted to the TCR beta chain. Compared with newly diagnosed patients, persistent Graves' disease patients had lower TCR Shannon entropy and fewer highly expanded clones, which suggests clonal expansion. Peripheral blood alone was examined, since thyroid tissue, which constituted the primary lesion, could not be accessed.

This specimen's time point label, per the study, means: newly diagnosed GD, antithyroid drugs for less than 3 months. For both TCR sequencing and RNA sequencing, RNA was extracted from PBMCs in TRIzol. The diagnosis of Graves' disease followed American Thyroid Association guidelines. The patients came from an endocrinology department in Xi'an, China. Each patient gave approximately 10 milliliters of peripheral blood, collected in an EDTA anticoagulant tube. Ficoll Paque Plus density gradient separation was used to isolate PBMCs, and no additional T cell sorting was done. An Agilent 2100 Bioanalyzer and agarose gel were used to check RNA quality, while a NanoDrop 2000 measured RNA concentration. This clonotype appeared many times. Its antigen remains unidentified. Base qualities are missing; no much larger clone stands one base away. To prepare the library, multiplex PCR was applied. TCRdb shows the sequencer as Illumina HiSeq 4000. TCR beta libraries were built with iRepertoire HTBI primers and Arm-PCR amplification of CDR3 regions. Before sequencing, the PCR products underwent gel purification. From the authors' description of their analysis: A total of around 59 TRBV and some 15 TRBJ segments were identified across samples and were used for gene usage analysis of CDR3 amino acid clonotypes. COPE and FqMerger were used to merge the filtered high-quality paired reads into contigs. BLAST was used to align contigs to IMGT TRBV, TRBD and TRBJ reference genes, with CDR3 defined following IMGT. Any clonotype with a frequency above 0.1% was classified as a highly expanded clone. Shannon entropy was used to measure repertoire diversity, and the Gini coefficient was used to measure V-J evenness. Public clonotypes were defined as clonotypes shared by more than one individual. TCRdb reprocessed the public reads (quality trimming at Q25 with fastp, clone calling with MiXCR) and kept in-frame beta chains. Each CDR3 protein gets just one entry, which takes the most common genes and DNA from the rows behind it. TCRdb's processing, not the authors' own work, is the source of the V and J calls. The sample table lists more than 300,000 distinct CDR3 sequences, approximately 12% of them with a count of one. The top ten clones comprise approximately 17% of the sample.

The sample was also reused in another study, on T cells in Graves' hyperthyroidism and ophthalmopathy. The other study reports the following: Stable Graves' hyperthyroidism was defined as the absence of progression to ophthalmopathy over 18 months of follow-up. Hyperthyroidism patients were newly diagnosed, with disease duration under 2 months, and aged 18 to 65 years. Exclusion was applied to patients with uncontrolled infections, other autoimmune diseases, pregnancy or lactation. Clinical symptoms, serum thyroxine and TRAb, thyroid ultrasound, and orbital computed tomography formed the basis for the diagnoses. The TCR CDR3 was subjected to a first round of RT-PCR using the HTBI primer set and the Qiagen OneStep RT-PCR kit. Blood samples also contained most of the expanded thyroid clonotypes (frequency above 0.001), which suggests that blood repertoires may reflect thyroid immune responses. In cross-validation, a model built on a 13 V-J signature told ophthalmopathy apart from stable hyperthyroidism with under 90% sensitivity and around 83% specificity, and in testing the same model reached 80%/75%. During validation, the model predicted progression to ophthalmopathy a median of about 6.3 months ahead of onset, with 60% to 71% sensitivity and more than 72% specificity. To identify distinguishing TCR V-J signatures, a discovery cohort of 90 to 100 patients was used, comprising 40 to 45 with Graves' ophthalmopathy and approximately 58 with stable Graves' hyperthyroidism. Prospective prediction of ophthalmopathy was tested in an independent validation cohort of some 19 hyperthyroidism patients and 17 patients who later progressed to ophthalmopathy. The 100 or so discovery patients were divided at random into training and test sets in a 7:3 ratio. In addition, the study compared T-cell repertoires in thyroid tissue and in blood from several Graves' hyperthyroidism patients. Once sampling was done, hyperthyroidism patients were given methimazole at a starting dose of 30 mg daily, whereas ophthalmopathy patients were given high-dose intravenous methylprednisolone. Libraries were constructed in a second round of multiplex PCR, after which size selection and purification were performed. Libraries were sequenced paired-end with 100 bp reads on an Illumina HiSeq2000. SOAPnuke was used to process the raw data, removing reads that contained adapters or uncalled bases, had a mean Phred below 15, or lacked an exact match to the constant primer or identifier. High-quality paired reads were merged using COPE v1.2.5, and each unique nucleotide sequence was defined as a clonotype. MiTCR v1.1 was used to align the clonotypes against IMGT TRBV, TRBD and TRBJ reference segments. Only V-J combinations with frequency above 0.0001, covering 98% to 99.2% of repertoires, were analysed. A TCS score was defined as the ratio between F50 (clonal expansion) and ExV (chaos), using BLOSUM62-based TCRdist between CDR3 peptides within each V-J. Welch's t-statistics and random forest reduced just over 500 V-J features to roughly 13, which were used in a naive Bayes classifier (R e1071). Sample size was not statistically predetermined, and blinding of investigators to group allocation was not performed. The paper describes TCR Vbeta CDR3 sequencing of around 140 peripheral blood samples, made up of some 42 ophthalmopathy patients, 70 to 75 hyperthyroidism patients and around 17 progressor patients.

The specimen was peripheral blood mononuclear cells (PBMCs), collected at new diagnosis, from a patient treated with antithyroid drugs. This clonotype was sampled from a woman under 30 with Graves disease. Donor details come from another sample of the same person, matched by shared clones.

The bases are TGTGCCAGCAGGAGGGACAGGGCCGGAACCTACGAGCAGTACTTC. This codes for CASRRDRAGTYEQYF. The rearrangement joined TRBV6-1 to TRBJ2-7, with 9 bases matching TRBD1. From its cysteine to its phenylalanine, the CDR3 spans 15 amino acids. Just the 45-base CDR3 DNA is kept, in frame starting at base 1. CDR1 MNHNS and CDR2 SASEGT were looked up in the germline V gene. V loses 6 bases at its end and J loses 2 bases; junction bases beyond the gene matches: 8.